Below are 10 T cell receptor beta chains sequenced from a single sample in a study of blood T cell repertoires in COVID-19. The protocol was immunoSEQ multiplex PCR, while the TCRdb copy is restricted to in-frame clones and leaves out a portion. The table has about 320,000 clones, roughly 85% seen once. What was sequenced was peripheral blood. The receptors were sampled from a human donor in a cohort sampled during active COVID-19.

The genes are TRBV24-1 and TRBJ1-4; 9 nucleotides agree with TRBD1. From germline, CDR1 is KGHDR and CDR2 SFDVKD. With V trimmed by 3 bases and J by 8 bases, 6 bases remained unmatched. The CDR3 length is 15 residues. The DNA of the CDR3 is TGTGCCACCAGTGATGCGGGACAGGGTAACGAAAAACTGTTTTTT. Translation gives CATSDAGQGNEKLFF.

The chain carries TRBV20-1 and TRBJ1-2; D is possibly TRBD1 (5 bases). V lost 3 bases to trimming and J lost 4 bases, with 12 bases between them. Germline CDR1 and CDR2: DFQATT and SNEGSKA (reference sequence). The CDR3 consists of 13 residues. The CDR3 DNA follows: TGCAGTGCTAGTGGCCGACAGTCCTATGGCTACACCTTC. Translating it yields CSASGRQSYGYTF.

The chain carries TRBV3-1 (or the pseudogene TRBV3-2) and TRBJ1-4, with D possibly matching TRBD1 (5 bases). V was shortened by 2 bases and J by 8 bases, with 15 bases between the two germline ends. This CDR3 has 15 amino acids. Germline CDR1 is LGHDT and CDR2 is YNNKEL (reference sequence). The CDR3 nucleotides are TGTGCCAGCAGCCAAAGCGAGCAGGGTAGAGAAAAACTGTTTTTT. As protein: CASSQSEQGREKLFF.

This clone appeared a single time. The V and J genes are TRBV7-3 and TRBJ1-1; perhaps TRBD1 as D (5 bases). V shed 5 bases and J shed 10 bases, with 11 bases lying between them. Per the germline V gene, CDR1 is SGHTA and CDR2 is FQGTGA. This CDR3 has 11 amino acids. CDR3 region: CASSPGFGAFF. The CDR3 DNA reads as TGTGCCAGCAGCCCAGGGTTTGGAGCTTTCTTT.

The genes are TRBV4-2 and TRBJ2-5, with TRBD2 matching 7 bases. With V trimmed by 0 bases and J by 5 bases, 9 bases remained unmatched. Per the germline V gene, CDR1 is LGHNA and CDR2 is YNFKEQ. The CDR3 runs 16 residues. The CDR3 region has the DNA TGTGCCAGCAGCCAAGATTCTGGGGGGGATGGGGAGACCCAGTACTTC. This encodes CASSQDSGGDGETQYF.

With respect to this clone: This sample also contains other DNA sequences that code for the same CDR3. The V call is TRBV7-3, the J call TRBJ2-3; maybe TRBD1 (5 bases). The CDR3 runs to 13 residues. The germline V gene has CDR1 SGHTA and CDR2 FQGTGA. V lost 6 bases, J lost 0 bases, and 7 bases lay in between. This CDR3 is CASSRQSTDTQYF. The CDR3 nucleotides read TGTGCCAGCAGTCGACAGAGCACAGATACGCAGTATTTT.

The V gene is TRBV27, the J gene TRBJ1-6; 11 nucleotides match TRBD1. With 5 bases clipped from V and 9 bases from J, the junction kept 6 bases outside the gene matches. The V gene's germline CDR1 is MNHEY and CDR2 SMNVEV (reference sequence). The CDR3 runs to 15 residues. The CDR3, as DNA: TGTGCCAGCAGTCCGGGACAGGGGGTCACTTCACCCCTCCACTTT. Translated: CASSPGQGVTSPLHF.

V and J are TRBV21-1 and TRBJ1-2; the table's D gene call, TRBD1, was not cross checked with the DNA. TRBV21-1 is a pseudogene segment. The CDR3 spans 14 residues. The CDR3 loop is CASSKVGSPRGYTF. CDR3 sequence (DNA): TGTGCCAGCAGCAAAGTGGGCAGCCCCAGAGGCTACACCTTC.

The J gene is TRBJ1-2, the V gene TRBV7-9; TRBD1 matches 8 bases. Germline V lookup: CDR1 SEHNR, CDR2 FQNEAQ (reference sequence). This CDR3 is 15 amino acids long. With V trimmed by 1 base and J by 3 bases, 4 bases remained unmatched. For the CDR3, the DNA is TGTGCCAGCAGCTTAGAGGCAGGGGGCCACTATGGCTACACCTTC. Translating it yields CASSLEAGGHYGYTF.

This clone occurred once. The CDR3 reads CASFTSQGSTGELFF. The CDR3 DNA follows: TGTGCCAGCTTCACCAGTCAGGGAAGCACCGGGGAGCTGTTTTTT. The chain carries TRBV18 and TRBJ2-2; D is possibly TRBD1 (5 bases). The V and J ends lost 7 bases and 4 bases respectively, with 16 bases between them. This CDR3 contains 15 residues. The germline V gene has CDR1 KGHSH and CDR2 LQKENI.